This TCR beta chain was identified in a study of cytomegalovirus exposure and HLA in healthy donors. Remarks on this clone: Its specificity is not known.

13 Jbeta primers and 60 Vbeta primers were used for the PCR. Clones were read by immunoSEQ multiplex PCR, and TCRdb kept only the in-frame ones, dropping some. Among 150,000 to 190,000 clones listed, around 79% were seen once. General study points: An analysis that came later showed most CMV-associated TCR beta chains appearing HLA-restricted.

This CDR3 is 17 amino acids long. V was clipped by 0 bases and J by 6 bases, with 19 bases between them. The germline V gene has CDR1 LGHNA and CDR2 YSLEER. Sample: PBMCs. The TCR originated in a man between 18 and 35 years old in good health and CMV-seronegative. This rearrangement joins TRBV4-3 to TRBJ2-3; D is possibly TRBD2 (7 bases). The CDR3 DNA sequence: TGCGCCAGCAGCCAAGATTTAGGGGGGACTATTTTGGATACGCAGTATTTT. This gives the protein CASSQDLGGTILDTQYF.